Here is one TCR beta chain with its context. What this receptor recognizes is not known. Base quality data are lacking; no much larger clone is found one base away. Sorted unstimulated T cells and proliferating T cells recovered from mixed lymphocyte reactions underwent TCRbeta CDR3 sequencing. Fresh whole blood from fewer than 11 HLA-typed healthy donors served as the source for isolating PBMCs. To map where alloreactive clones came from, unstimulated CD4+ non-regulatory T cells were FACS-sorted. The library came from the immunoSEQ multiplex PCR assay. Each sample had about 10^5 TCR templates assayed by the deep sequencing platform. Genomic DNA extracted from sorted T cells was the material used for TCRbeta CDR3 sequencing. In the source study's methods: The R programming language was used for clonal analysis of the TCRbeta CDR3 data. Alloreactive CD4+ and CD8+ clones were defined by comparing unstimulated samples with post-reaction CFSE-low samples. Alloreactive CD4+ clones were assigned to regulatory or non-regulatory origin by matching sequences to sorted unstimulated Treg and non-Treg repertoires. TCRdb retrieved this table from immuneACCESS and kept in-frame rearrangements only. Not all clones are present; in checked studies, unresolved V genes account for under half, and no reason is known for the remainder. V and J calls and clone size follow that table, whereas D and trimming were derived from the DNA. The sample has 87,000 or so clones on record, around 94% of them singletons. The biggest ten clones account for around 0.33% of the sample.

The germline V gene sets CDR1 to SNHLY and CDR2 to FYNNEI. Cut back by 7 bases and 4 bases, the V and J ends lie 16 bases apart. The CDR3 numbers 14 residues from cysteine through phenylalanine. Only the CDR3 region is kept as DNA, spanning 42 bases read in frame from base 1. These data belong to a study of siplizumab effects on memory and regulatory T cells (dated by TCRdb to between 2017 and 2020). Describing the broader study: The effect of the anti-CD2 antibody siplizumab on alloreactive T-cell subsets was examined in allogeneic mixed lymphocyte reactions constructed from human PBMCs. The investigation overall reported the following: Among mappable alloreactive CD4+ clones, an average Treg-derived fraction of roughly 71% was observed with siplizumab, compared with approximately 26% in control reactions. Unstimulated naive T cells appeared to be more diverse than memory T cells, and naive cells seemed to make a substantial contribution to the alloresponse. Because sequences below about 10^-5 frequency were poorly captured, only a minor fraction of alloreactive clones could be mapped to unstimulated subsets. A naive or memory phenotype could not be assigned to roughly 75-95% of proliferating CD4+ or CD8+ clones. The cumulative frequency of alloreactive sequences that could be traced back to unstimulated CD4+ memory T cells was significantly reduced by siplizumab. Whether proliferating Tregs from siplizumab cultures were suppressive was not functionally confirmed.

Recombination joined TRBV2 with TRBJ2-5; the D gene assignment is perhaps TRBD1 or TRBD2, with each matching 5 bases. Input material: non-Treg CD4+ T cells sorted from blood. The cell subset or site label here, explained by the study, means: FACS-sorted unstimulated CD4+ non-regulatory T cells. The TCR originated in a human donor in good health. The DNA reads TGTGCCAGCATCGGGGCTTCAAGGGGAGAGACCCAGTACTTC. Its amino acids are CASIGASRGETQYF. With the portions outside the CDR3 filled from the reference TRBV2 and TRBJ2-5 genes, the complete variable region becomes EPEVTQTPSHQVTQMGQEVILRCVPISNHLYFYWYRQILGQKVEFLVSFYNNEISEKSEIFDDQFSVERPDGSNFTLKIRSTKLEDSAMYFCASIGASRGETQYFGPGTRLLVL.